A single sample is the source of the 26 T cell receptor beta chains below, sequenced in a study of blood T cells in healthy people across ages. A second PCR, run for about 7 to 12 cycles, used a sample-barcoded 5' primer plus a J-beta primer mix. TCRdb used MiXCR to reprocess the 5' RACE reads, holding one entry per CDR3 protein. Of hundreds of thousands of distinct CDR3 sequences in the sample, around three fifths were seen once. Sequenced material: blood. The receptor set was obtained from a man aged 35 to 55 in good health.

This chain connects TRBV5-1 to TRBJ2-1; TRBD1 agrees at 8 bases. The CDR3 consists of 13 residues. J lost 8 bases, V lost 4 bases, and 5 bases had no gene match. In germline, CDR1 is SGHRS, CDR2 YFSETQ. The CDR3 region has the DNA TGCGCCAGCAGCCCGACAGGGGTCCATGAGCAGTTCTTC. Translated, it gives CASSPTGVHEQFF.

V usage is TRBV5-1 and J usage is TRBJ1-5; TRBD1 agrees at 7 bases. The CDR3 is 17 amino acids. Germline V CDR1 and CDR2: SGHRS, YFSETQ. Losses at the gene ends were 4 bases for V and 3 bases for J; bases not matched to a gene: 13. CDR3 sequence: CASSRDGLGQINQPQHF. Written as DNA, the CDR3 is TGCGCCAGCAGCCGTGATGGCCTGGGACAGATCAATCAGCCCCAGCATTTT. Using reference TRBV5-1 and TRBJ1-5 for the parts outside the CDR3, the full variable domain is KAGVTQTPRYLIKTRGQQVTLSCSPISGHRSVSWYQQTPGQGLQFLFEYFSETQRNKGNFPGRFSGRQFSNSRSEMNVSTLELGDSALYLCASSRDGLGQINQPQHFGDGTRLSIL.

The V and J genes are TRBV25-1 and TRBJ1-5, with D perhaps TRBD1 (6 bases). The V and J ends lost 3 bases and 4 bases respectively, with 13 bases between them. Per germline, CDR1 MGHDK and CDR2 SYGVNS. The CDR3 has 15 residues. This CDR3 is CASSEHNRDNQPQHF. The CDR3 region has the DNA TGTGCCAGCAGTGAGCACAACAGGGATAATCAGCCCCAGCATTTT.

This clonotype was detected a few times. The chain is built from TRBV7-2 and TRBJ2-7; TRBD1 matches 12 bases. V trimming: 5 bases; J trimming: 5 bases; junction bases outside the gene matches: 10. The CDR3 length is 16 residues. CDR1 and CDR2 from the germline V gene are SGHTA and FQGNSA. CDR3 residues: CASSQAGQGALNEQYF. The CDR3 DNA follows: TGTGCCAGCAGCCAAGCGGGACAGGGGGCTCTTAACGAGCAGTACTTC.

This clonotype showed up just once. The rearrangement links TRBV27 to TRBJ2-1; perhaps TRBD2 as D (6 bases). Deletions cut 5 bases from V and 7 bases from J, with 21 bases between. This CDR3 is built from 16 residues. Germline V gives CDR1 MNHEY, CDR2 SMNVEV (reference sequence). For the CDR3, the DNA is TGTGCCAGCAGTCCGGGTAACGGGGTTAGCGGTAATGAGCAGTTCTTC. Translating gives CASSPGNGVSGNEQFF.

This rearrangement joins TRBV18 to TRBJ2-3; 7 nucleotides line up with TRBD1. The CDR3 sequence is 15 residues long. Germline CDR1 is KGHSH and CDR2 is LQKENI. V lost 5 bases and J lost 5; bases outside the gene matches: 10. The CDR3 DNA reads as TGTGCCAGCTCAATTCGGCAGGGGGACGTAGATACGCAGTATTTT. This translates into CASSIRQGDVDTQYF.

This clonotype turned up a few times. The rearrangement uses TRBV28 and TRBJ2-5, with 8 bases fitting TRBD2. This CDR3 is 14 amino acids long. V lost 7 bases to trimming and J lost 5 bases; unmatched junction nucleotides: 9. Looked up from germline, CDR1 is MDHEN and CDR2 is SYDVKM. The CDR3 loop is CASTLGTGGETQYF. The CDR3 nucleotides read TGTGCCAGCACCCTCGGGACGGGAGGGGAGACCCAGTACTTC.

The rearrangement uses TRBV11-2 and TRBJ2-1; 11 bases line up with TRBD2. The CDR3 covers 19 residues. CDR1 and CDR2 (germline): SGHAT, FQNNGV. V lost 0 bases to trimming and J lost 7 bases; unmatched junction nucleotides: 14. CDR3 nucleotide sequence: TGTGCCAGCAGCTTAGATCTGGTAGCGGGAGGGCCCTTAAGAAATGAGCAGTTCTTC. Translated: CASSLDLVAGGPLRNEQFF.

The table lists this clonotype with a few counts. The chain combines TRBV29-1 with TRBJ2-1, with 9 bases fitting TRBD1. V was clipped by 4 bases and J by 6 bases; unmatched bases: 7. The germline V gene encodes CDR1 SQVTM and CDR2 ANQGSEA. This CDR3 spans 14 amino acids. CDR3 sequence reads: CSVGGQGSGNEQFF. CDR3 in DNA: TGCAGCGTTGGGGGACAGGGTTCTGGCAATGAGCAGTTCTTC.

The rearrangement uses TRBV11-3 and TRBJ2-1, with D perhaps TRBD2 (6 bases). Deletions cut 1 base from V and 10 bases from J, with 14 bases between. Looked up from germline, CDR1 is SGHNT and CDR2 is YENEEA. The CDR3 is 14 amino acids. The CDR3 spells CASSLAKTSFEQFF. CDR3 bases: TGTGCCAGCAGCTTAGCAAAAACTAGCTTCGAGCAGTTCTTC.

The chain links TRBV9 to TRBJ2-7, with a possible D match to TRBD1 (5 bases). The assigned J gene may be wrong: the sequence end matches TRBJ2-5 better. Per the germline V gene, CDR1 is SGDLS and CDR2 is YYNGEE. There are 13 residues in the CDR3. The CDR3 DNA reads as TGTGCCAGCAGTCTTGGGGCCGCGGAGACCCAGTACTTC. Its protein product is CASSLGAAETQYF.

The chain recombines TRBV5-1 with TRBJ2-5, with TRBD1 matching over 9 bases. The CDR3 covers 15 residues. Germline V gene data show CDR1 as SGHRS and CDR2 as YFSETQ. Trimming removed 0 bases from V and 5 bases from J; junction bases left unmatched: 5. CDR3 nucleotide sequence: TGCGCCAGCAGCTTGGAGGGGACAGGGTACGAGACCCAGTACTTC. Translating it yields CASSLEGTGYETQYF.

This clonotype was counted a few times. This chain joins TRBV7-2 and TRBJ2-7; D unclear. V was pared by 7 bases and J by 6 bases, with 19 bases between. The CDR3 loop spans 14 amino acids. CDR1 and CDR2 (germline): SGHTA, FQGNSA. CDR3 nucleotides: TGTGCCAGCAAAACGGACGGTAGCCCTGGCGAGCAGTACTTC. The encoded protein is CASKTDGSPGEQYF. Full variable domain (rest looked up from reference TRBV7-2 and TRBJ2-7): GAGVSQSPSNKVTEKGKDVELRCDPISGHTALYWYRQSLGQGLEFLIYFQGNSAPDKSGLPSDRFSAERTGGSVSTLTIQRTQQEDSAVYLCASKTDGSPGEQYFGPGTRLTVT.

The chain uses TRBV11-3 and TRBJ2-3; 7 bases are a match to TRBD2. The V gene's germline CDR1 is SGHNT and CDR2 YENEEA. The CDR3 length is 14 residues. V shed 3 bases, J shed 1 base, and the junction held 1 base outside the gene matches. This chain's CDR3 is CASSFTSGTDTQYF. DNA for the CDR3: TGTGCCAGCAGCTTCACTAGCGGCACAGATACGCAGTATTTT.

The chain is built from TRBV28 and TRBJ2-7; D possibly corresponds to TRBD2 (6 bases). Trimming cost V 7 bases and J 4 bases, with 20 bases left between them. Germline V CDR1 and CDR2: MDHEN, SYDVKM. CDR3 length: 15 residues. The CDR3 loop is CASTIPGEAGYEQYF. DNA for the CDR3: TGTGCCAGCACCATACCCGGGGAGGCCGGGTACGAGCAGTACTTC.

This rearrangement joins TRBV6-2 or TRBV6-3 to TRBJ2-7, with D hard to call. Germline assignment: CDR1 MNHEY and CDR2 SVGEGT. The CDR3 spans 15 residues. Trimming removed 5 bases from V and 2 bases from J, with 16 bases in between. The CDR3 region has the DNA TGTGCCAGCAGTATTCCGGGCCCGCCCCCCTACGAGCAGTACTTC. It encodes CASSIPGPPPYEQYF.

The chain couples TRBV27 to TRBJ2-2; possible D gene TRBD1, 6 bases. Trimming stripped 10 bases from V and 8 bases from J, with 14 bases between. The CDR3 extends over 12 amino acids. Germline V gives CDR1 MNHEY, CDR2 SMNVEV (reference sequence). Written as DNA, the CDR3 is TGTGCCACCCTAAACAGGGTTGGGGAGCTGTTTTTT. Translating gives CATLNRVGELFF.

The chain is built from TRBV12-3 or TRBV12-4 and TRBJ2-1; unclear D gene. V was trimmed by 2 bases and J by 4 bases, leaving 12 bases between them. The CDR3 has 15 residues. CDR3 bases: TGTGCCAGCAGTTTATCGGCAAGGGTGTACAATGAGCAGTTCTTC. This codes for CASSLSARVYNEQFF.

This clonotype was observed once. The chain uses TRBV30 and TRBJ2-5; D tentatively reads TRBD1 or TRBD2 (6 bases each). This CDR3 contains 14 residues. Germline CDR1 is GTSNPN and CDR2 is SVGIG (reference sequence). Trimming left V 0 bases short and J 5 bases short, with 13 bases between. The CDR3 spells CAWSVRGLRETQYF. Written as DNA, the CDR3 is TGTGCCTGGAGTGTACGGGGGCTGAGGGAGACCCAGTACTTC.

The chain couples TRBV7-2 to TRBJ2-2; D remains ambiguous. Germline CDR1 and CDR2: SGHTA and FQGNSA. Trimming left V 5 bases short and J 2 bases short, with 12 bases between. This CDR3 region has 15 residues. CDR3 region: CASSPQARNTGELFF. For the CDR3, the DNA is TGTGCCAGCAGCCCCCAGGCCCGTAACACCGGGGAGCTGTTTTTT.

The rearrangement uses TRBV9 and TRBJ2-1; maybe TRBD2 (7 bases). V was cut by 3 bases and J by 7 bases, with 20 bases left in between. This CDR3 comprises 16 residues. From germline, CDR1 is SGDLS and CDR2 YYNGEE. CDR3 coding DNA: TGTGCCAGCAGCGCGGGCGGGGGCCTCATAGGTAATGAGCAGTTCTTC. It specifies CASSAGGGLIGNEQFF.

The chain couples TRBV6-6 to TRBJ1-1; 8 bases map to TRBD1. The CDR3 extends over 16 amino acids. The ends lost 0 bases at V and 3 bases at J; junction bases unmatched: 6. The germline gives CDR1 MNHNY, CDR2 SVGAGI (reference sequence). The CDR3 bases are TGTGCCAGCAGTTACTCATTGGACAGGGTGGACACTGAAGCTTTCTTT. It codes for CASSYSLDRVDTEAFF.

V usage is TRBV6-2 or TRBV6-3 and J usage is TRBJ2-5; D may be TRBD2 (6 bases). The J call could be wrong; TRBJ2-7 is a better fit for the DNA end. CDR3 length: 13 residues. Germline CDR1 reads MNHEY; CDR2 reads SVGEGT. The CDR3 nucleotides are TGTGCCAGCAGACTGGTCGGGAGCTACGAGCAGTACTTC. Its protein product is CASRLVGSYEQYF.

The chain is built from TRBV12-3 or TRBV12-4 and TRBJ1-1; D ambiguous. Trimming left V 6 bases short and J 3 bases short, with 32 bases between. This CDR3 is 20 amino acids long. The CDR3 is CASSPKERRSYSPPHTEAFF. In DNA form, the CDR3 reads TGTGCCAGCAGCCCAAAGGAAAGACGCAGTTACTCACCCCCTCACACTGAAGCTTTCTTT.

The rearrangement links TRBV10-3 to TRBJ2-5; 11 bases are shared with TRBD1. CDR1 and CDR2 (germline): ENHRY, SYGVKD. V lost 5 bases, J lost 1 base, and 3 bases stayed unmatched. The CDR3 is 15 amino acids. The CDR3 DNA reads TGTGCCATCAGTCGGGGGACAGGGGGCCAAGAGACCCAGTACTTC. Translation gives CAISRGTGGQETQYF.

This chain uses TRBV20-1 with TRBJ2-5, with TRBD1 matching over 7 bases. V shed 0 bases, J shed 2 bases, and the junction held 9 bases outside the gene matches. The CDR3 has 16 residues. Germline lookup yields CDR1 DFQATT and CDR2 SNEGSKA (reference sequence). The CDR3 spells CSARDFETGEQETQYF. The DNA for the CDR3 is TGCAGTGCTAGAGATTTTGAAACAGGGGAGCAAGAGACCCAGTACTTC.